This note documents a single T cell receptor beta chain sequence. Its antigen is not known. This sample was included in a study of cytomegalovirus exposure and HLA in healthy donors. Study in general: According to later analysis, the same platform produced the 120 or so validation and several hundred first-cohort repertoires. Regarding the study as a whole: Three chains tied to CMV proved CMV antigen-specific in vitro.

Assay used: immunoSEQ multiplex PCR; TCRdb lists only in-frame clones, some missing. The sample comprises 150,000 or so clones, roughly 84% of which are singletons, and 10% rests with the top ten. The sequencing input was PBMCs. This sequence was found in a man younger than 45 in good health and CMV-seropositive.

CDR3 loop: CASSLRGSNTGELFF. The CDR3 DNA reads as TGTGCCAGCAGCTTGAGGGGGTCGAACACCGGGGAGCTGTTTTTT. The chain couples TRBV9 to TRBJ2-2; possible D gene TRBD1, 6 bases. Germline-derived CDR1 and CDR2 are SGDLS and YYNGEE. Trimming stripped 4 bases from V and 0 bases from J, with 10 bases between. The CDR3 spans 15 residues.